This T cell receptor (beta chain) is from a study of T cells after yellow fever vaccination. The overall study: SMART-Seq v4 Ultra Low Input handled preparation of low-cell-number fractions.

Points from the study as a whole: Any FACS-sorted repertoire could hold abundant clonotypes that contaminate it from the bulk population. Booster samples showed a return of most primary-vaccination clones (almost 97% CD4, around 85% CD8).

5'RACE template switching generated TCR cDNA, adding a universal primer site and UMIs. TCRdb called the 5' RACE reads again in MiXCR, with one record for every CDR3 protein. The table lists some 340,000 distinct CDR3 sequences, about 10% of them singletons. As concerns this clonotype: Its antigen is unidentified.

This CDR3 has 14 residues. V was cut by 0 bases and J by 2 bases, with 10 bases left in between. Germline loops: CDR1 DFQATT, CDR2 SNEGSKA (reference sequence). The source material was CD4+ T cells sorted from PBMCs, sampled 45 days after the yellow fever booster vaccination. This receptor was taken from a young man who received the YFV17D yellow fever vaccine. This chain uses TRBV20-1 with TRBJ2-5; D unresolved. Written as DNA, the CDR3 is TGCAGTGCTAGAGATGCTACCTTTCAAGAGACCCAGTACTTC. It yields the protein CSARDATFQETQYF.